Presented here are 10 T cell receptor beta chains from one specimen sequenced in a study of blood T cell repertoires in COVID-19. Profiling relied on immunoSEQ multiplex PCR, and the TCRdb table lists in-frame clones only, not all of them. The data hold roughly 200,000 clones, with 82% observed a single time. The sequenced material came from peripheral blood. Receptor source: a woman in her fifties or sixties with COVID-19, enrolled during active disease.

The rearrangement links TRBV3-1 (or the pseudogene TRBV3-2) to TRBJ1-5; D gene ambiguous. Germline values: CDR1 LGHDT, CDR2 YNNKEL (reference sequence). This CDR3 has 13 amino acids. Trimming removed 0 bases from V and 16 bases from J, with 16 bases in between. CDR3 sequence reads: CASSQDLLSPLHF. CDR3 nucleotides: TGTGCCAGCAGCCAAGATTTGCTTAGTCCTTTACATTTT.

This clone was observed a handful of times. The V gene is TRBV19, the J gene TRBJ1-5; 7 positions match TRBD1. V trimming: 5 bases; J trimming: 3 bases; junction bases outside the gene matches: 4. This CDR3 has 14 residues. CDR1 and CDR2 from the germline V gene are LNHDA and SQIVND (reference sequence). The chain's CDR3 is CASSLGQANQPQHF. CDR3 coding DNA: TGTGCCAGTAGTCTAGGACAGGCCAATCAGCCCCAGCATTTT.

This rearrangement joins TRBV11-2 to TRBJ1-1; TRBD1 is a possible D gene (5 bases). The V and J ends lost 2 bases and 5 bases respectively, with 9 bases between them. This CDR3 has 13 amino acids. Germline V gene sequence: CDR1 SGHAT, CDR2 FQNNGV. The CDR3 loop reads CASSLSRETEAFF. The CDR3 nucleotides are TGTGCCAGCAGCTTAAGCAGGGAAACTGAAGCTTTCTTT.

J is TRBJ2-2 and V is TRBV29-1, with 7 bases matching TRBD1. V lost 7 bases, J lost 5 bases, and 16 bases stayed unmatched. CDR1 and CDR2 from the germline V gene are SQVTM and ANQGSEA. This CDR3 spans 16 amino acids. The CDR3 DNA follows: TGCAGCGCCCGCCCCACTGTGAGGGGGCAGACCGGGGAGCTGTTTTTT. Translating it yields CSARPTVRGQTGELFF.

The rearrangement uses TRBV7-8 and TRBJ2-2, with D uncertain. This CDR3 region has 15 residues. With 0 bases removed from V and 6 bases from J, the gap between germline ends came to 11 bases. Per the germline V gene, CDR1 is SGHVS and CDR2 is FQNEAQ. CDR3 in DNA: TGTGCCAGCAGCTTAGCAGGTGGGCGCCCCGGGGAGCTGTTTTTT. It encodes CASSLAGGRPGELFF.

This clone was picked up a small number of times. Other DNA sequences in this sample translate to the same CDR3. V and J are TRBV9 and TRBJ2-5; D unclear. The germline gives CDR1 SGDLS, CDR2 YYNGEE. There are 14 residues in the CDR3. V shed 0 bases and J shed 2 bases, with 8 bases lying between them. This chain's CDR3 is CASSVGLGQETQYF. The CDR3 DNA reads TGTGCCAGCAGCGTAGGGCTAGGACAAGAGACCCAGTACTTC.

The chain uses TRBV2 and TRBJ1-5; 9 nucleotides match TRBD1. The CDR3 is 14 amino acids. The ends lost 6 bases at V and 6 bases at J; junction bases unmatched: 6. The germline gives CDR1 SNHLY, CDR2 FYNNEI. The CDR3 sequence is CASRDDRGSQPQHF. CDR3 nucleotide sequence: TGTGCCAGCAGGGACGACAGGGGGAGTCAGCCCCAGCATTTT.

This chain uses TRBV18 with TRBJ1-4; D gene unclear. Trimming took 3 bases from V and 4 from J, leaving 18 bases between them. Germline loops: CDR1 KGHSH, CDR2 LQKENI. The CDR3 consists of 17 residues. DNA of the CDR3: TGTGCCAGCTCACCTAACTCCCCGCAGCGGGGTAATGAAAAACTGTTTTTT. Amino acids: CASSPNSPQRGNEKLFF.

The rearrangement uses TRBV6-2 or TRBV6-3 and TRBJ2-1, with D unresolved. Between the trimmed V and J ends, which lost 2 bases and 4 bases, there was a span of 9 bases. This CDR3 is built from 14 residues. In germline, CDR1 is MNHEY, CDR2 SVGEGT. The CDR3 spells CASSYLGGYNEQFF. In DNA, the CDR3 is TGTGCCAGCAGTTACCTAGGTGGGTACAATGAGCAGTTCTTC.

The chain employs TRBV5-1 and TRBJ1-5, with D perhaps TRBD1 (6 bases). V was cut by 2 bases and J by 6 bases, with 12 bases left in between. Looked up from germline, CDR1 is SGHRS and CDR2 is YFSETQ. This CDR3 has 14 residues. The CDR3 nucleotides read TGCGCCAGCAGCTTCGGGGGGCTGGGTCAGCCCCAGCATTTT. Amino acids: CASSFGGLGQPQHF.